The subject of this entry is one T cell receptor beta chain. Antigen unknown. The data stem from a study of blood T cells in healthy people across ages. Germline V CDR1 and CDR2: MNHEY, SVGEGT. V was cut by 4 bases and J by 1 base, with 14 bases left in between. The CDR3 sequence is 16 residues long. General observations from the study: Age advanced and TCR beta diversity per million T cells fell, roughly linearly. More naive CD4+ cells and higher diversity were found in long-lived than in aged donors. Estimates of diversity drawn from one million T cells were considered underestimates.

A second PCR, run for about 6 to 11 cycles, used a sample-barcoded 5' primer plus a J-beta primer mix. TCRdb re-derived calls from the 5' RACE reads in MiXCR, one entry per CDR3 protein. The table includes over 1.5 million distinct CDR3 sequences, roughly 52% detected once. The TCR originated in a woman in her thirties or forties in good health. Sequences were obtained from blood. The chain has TRBV6-2 or TRBV6-3 and TRBJ1-5; D uncertain. CDR3 DNA sequence: TGTGCCAGCAGTTTGGGCCCCGGTACAAGCAATCAGCCCCAGCATTTT. Encoded protein: CASSLGPGTSNQPQHF.